The sequence of this TCR beta chain was determined in a study of blood T cell repertoires in COVID-19. The CDR3 is 15 amino acids. V dropped 5 bases and J dropped 2; count of bases not matched to a gene: 7. In germline, CDR1 is MNHEY, CDR2 SVGEGT. Measured with immunoSEQ multiplex PCR; TCRdb has only the in-frame clones, and not every one. The table has about 380,000 clones, 85% to 90% seen once. Sequencing used PBMCs or T cells enriched from blood (not recorded which). This clonotype was sampled from a woman aged 18-30 years who had recovered from COVID-19. V and J are TRBV6-2 or TRBV6-3 and TRBJ2-7; TRBD2 aligns across 9 bases. CDR3 in amino acids: CASSLTRGGTYEQYF. The CDR3 DNA reads as TGTGCCAGCAGTCTCACGCGGGGGGGAACCTACGAGCAGTACTTC.